These 21 T cell receptor beta chains were sequenced from one sample in a study of blood T cell repertoires in COVID-19. Libraries were prepared by immunoSEQ multiplex PCR; TCRdb keeps only in-frame clonotypes and omits some of them. Of tens of thousands of clones in the sample, about 89% were seen once. The specimen sequenced was peripheral blood. The receptors were gathered from a man aged 45 to 65 with COVID-19, enrolled during active disease.

The rearrangement links TRBV4-2 to TRBJ1-6; D might be TRBD1 (5 bases). The V end was cut by 0 bases, the J end by 14 bases, with 11 bases between. Germline V gene lookup returns CDR1 LGHNA and CDR2 YNFKEQ. The CDR3 runs to 13 residues. CDR3 region: CASSQEGGGALHF. Written as DNA, the CDR3 is TGTGCCAGCAGCCAAGAGGGGGGTGGAGCCCTCCACTTT.

The rearrangement uses TRBV7-2 and TRBJ1-2, with a weak D call TRBD1 (6 bases). From germline, CDR1 is SGHTA and CDR2 FQGNSA. The germline V and J ends were trimmed by 1 base and 3 bases, with 12 bases remaining between them. This CDR3 has 15 residues. The CDR3 region has the DNA TGTGCCAGCAGCTTAGTACAGGGAGGGCACTATGGCTACACCTTC. It specifies CASSLVQGGHYGYTF.

This sequence joins TRBV28 and TRBJ1-4; D possibly corresponds to TRBD1 (6 bases). V lost 8 bases and J 7 bases, leaving 23 bases between the germline ends. Germline loops: CDR1 MDHEN, CDR2 SYDVKM. The CDR3 length is 16 residues. CDR3 DNA: TGTGCCAGCGCCGTCTCGAAGACAGGTCTCCTTGAAAAACTGTTTTTT. It is translated as CASAVSKTGLLEKLFF.

The chain carries TRBV4-1 and TRBJ1-1, with TRBD1 as a possible D gene (6 bases). Germline V gives CDR1 MGHRA, CDR2 YSYEKL. The CDR3 is made up of 14 amino acids. V lost 0 bases and J 3 bases, leaving 8 bases between the germline ends. The CDR3 DNA sequence: TGCGCCAGCAGCCAAGACAGGGGTTACACTGAAGCTTTCTTT. It yields the protein CASSQDRGYTEAFF.

This chain uses TRBV7-2 with TRBJ2-7; 8 nucleotides match TRBD2. V gave up 5 bases and J gave up 2 bases; unmatched junction bases: 17. Germline CDR1 reads SGHTA; CDR2 reads FQGNSA. This CDR3 is 18 amino acids long. DNA of the CDR3: TGTGCCAGCAGCGTACGAGGGGAAGCGGGGGCGCTCACCTACGAGCAGTACTTC. Protein: CASSVRGEAGALTYEQYF.

The V and J genes are TRBV15 and TRBJ1-3, with TRBD1 matching 9 bases. V lost 3 bases to trimming and J lost 4 bases; unmatched junction nucleotides: 4. CDR1 LNHNV and CDR2 YYDKDF come from the germline V gene (reference sequence). The CDR3 is 15 residues long. The CDR3 DNA reads TGTGCCACCAGCAGGGAACAGGGGGCGGGAAACACCATATATTTT. Translation: CATSREQGAGNTIYF.

The chain has TRBV7-3 and TRBJ2-7, with 8 bases identical to TRBD2. CDR3 length: 18 residues. The J segment lost 0 bases and the V segment lost 5 bases, leaving 15 bases of the junction unmatched. Germline V gives CDR1 SGHTA, CDR2 FQGTGA. This chain's CDR3 is CASSPRAGRGDGSYEQYF. CDR3 nucleotides: TGTGCCAGCAGCCCCAGAGCGGGGCGGGGGGATGGCTCCTACGAGCAGTACTTC.

The CDR3: CASSLSLRHQYF. CDR3 DNA sequence: TGTGCCAGCAGCTTATCTCTGAGGCACCAGTATTTT. This rearrangement joins TRBV7-9 to TRBJ2-3; D not certain. Germline CDR1 reads SEHNR; CDR2 reads FQNEAQ (reference sequence). V shed 2 bases and J shed 12 bases, with 12 bases lying between them. The CDR3 totals 12 residues.

The chain couples TRBV7-2 to TRBJ1-4, with D possibly matching TRBD1 (5 bases). Trimming stripped 0 bases from V and 5 bases from J, with 7 bases between. This CDR3 region has 14 residues. Germline V gene sequence: CDR1 SGHTA, CDR2 FQGNSA. CDR3 nucleotides: TGTGCCAGCAGCTTAGCGGGGGGGAATGAAAAACTGTTTTTT. Protein sequence: CASSLAGGNEKLFF.

The V and J genes are TRBV7-9 and TRBJ1-1, with a weak D call TRBD1 (6 bases). V was trimmed by 5 bases and J by 0 bases, leaving 19 bases between them. The length of the CDR3 is 17 residues. Germline loops: CDR1 SEHNR, CDR2 FQNEAQ (reference sequence). CDR3 loop: CASSQTIRRGLNTEAFF. CDR3 DNA sequence: TGTGCCAGCAGCCAAACTATCCGAAGGGGGTTGAACACTGAAGCTTTCTTT. Drawing the rest from reference TRBV7-9 and TRBJ1-1, the complete variable domain is DTGVSQNPRHKITKRGQNVTFRCDPISEHNRLYWYRQTLGQGPEFLTYFQNEAQLEKSRLLSDRFSAERPKGSFSTLEIQRTEQGDSAMYLCASSQTIRRGLNTEAFFGQGTRLTVV.

The V and J genes are TRBV30 and TRBJ2-7, with 10 bases that match TRBD1. CDR1 is GTSNPN and CDR2 is SVGIG in the germline V gene (reference sequence). The CDR3 length is 15 residues. After removal of 0 bases from V and 0 bases from J, the junction contained 2 bases not matched to a gene. CDR3 nucleotide sequence: TGTGCCTGGAGTGTAGGACAGGGGGTCTCCTACGAGCAGTACTTC. It encodes CAWSVGQGVSYEQYF.

This rearrangement joins TRBV25-1 to TRBJ1-4, with a weak D call TRBD1 (5 bases). This CDR3 is built from 14 residues. The germline V gene has CDR1 MGHDK and CDR2 SYGVNS. With 6 bases removed from V and 7 bases from J, the gap between germline ends came to 15 bases. The CDR3 DNA sequence: TGTGCCAGCAGAGGGTGGACACTCCCTGAAAAACTGTTTTTT. Its protein is CASRGWTLPEKLFF.

This chain uses TRBV6-5 with TRBJ2-1; TRBD2 agrees at 10 bases. CDR1 MNHEY and CDR2 SVGAGI come from the germline V gene. The CDR3 consists of 15 residues. The J segment lost 7 bases and the V segment lost 6 bases, leaving 9 bases of the junction unmatched. The CDR3 loop reads CASRASGGALNEQFF. The CDR3 DNA follows: TGTGCCAGCAGGGCAAGCGGGGGGGCGCTGAATGAGCAGTTCTTC.

The chain couples TRBV5-1 to TRBJ1-1, with D possibly matching TRBD1 (5 bases). The CDR3 is made up of 15 amino acids. The ends were cut back, 0 bases at V and 4 bases at J, with 13 bases in the middle. In germline, CDR1 is SGHRS, CDR2 YFSETQ. The CDR3, as DNA: TGCGCCAGCAGCTTGGGTGGAGGGGAGGGCACTGAAGCTTTCTTT. Amino acids: CASSLGGGEGTEAFF.

V and J are TRBV5-6 and TRBJ1-1; the D gene is possibly TRBD1 (5 bases). Trimming left V 5 bases short and J 3 bases short, with 14 bases between. CDR3 length equals 14 residues. Germline CDR1 SGHDT, CDR2 YYEEEE. The CDR3 reads CASSLFDRHTEAFF. CDR3 DNA: TGTGCCAGCAGTCTCTTTGACAGACACACTGAAGCTTTCTTT.

This chain joins TRBV5-1 and TRBJ2-5, with TRBD2 identical over 13 bases. V shed 5 bases and J 3 bases; nucleotides not matched to a gene: 1. Germline assignment: CDR1 SGHRS and CDR2 YFSETQ. The CDR3 length is 14 residues. The CDR3 region has the DNA TGCGCCAGCAGAACTAGCGGGGGGGAAGAGACCCAGTACTTC. Translating it yields CASRTSGGEETQYF.

V usage is TRBV18 and J usage is TRBJ2-3; no definite D call. Germline-derived CDR1 and CDR2 are KGHSH and LQKENI. Trimming cost V 0 bases and J 2 bases, with 6 bases left between them. The CDR3 length is 14 residues. In DNA form, the CDR3 reads TGTGCCAGCTCACCACCGAGTAACACAGATACGCAGTATTTT. Translating it yields CASSPPSNTDTQYF.

J is TRBJ2-1 and V is TRBV7-3, with 9 nucleotides matching TRBD1. The CDR3 is made up of 14 amino acids. V shed 7 bases and J 5 bases; nucleotides not matched to a gene: 6. Germline V gene lookup returns CDR1 SGHTA and CDR2 FQGTGA. For the CDR3, the DNA is TGTGCCAGCACCAAGGGACAGGGCCACAATGAGCAGTTCTTC. Translation gives CASTKGQGHNEQFF.

The chain joins TRBV10-2 to TRBJ2-1, with TRBD2 matching over 8 bases. Trimming removed 6 bases from V and 6 bases from J; junction bases left unmatched: 19. The CDR3 is 18 amino acids. Germline values: CDR1 WSHSY, CDR2 SAAADI. The CDR3, as DNA: TGCGCCAGCAGCTATAGCGGGGTCACATCAGAGGGAGGCAATGAGCAGTTCTTC. Protein product: CASSYSGVTSEGGNEQFF.

This clone has only a few counts. The chain recombines TRBV4-3 with TRBJ1-1; D is unclear. Germline V gene lookup returns CDR1 LGHNA and CDR2 YSLEER. CDR3 length equals 15 residues. Trimming removed 0 bases at V and 1 base at J, with 9 bases between. CDR3 in amino acids: CASSQESKANTEAFF. Here the CDR3 DNA reads TGCGCCAGCAGCCAAGAGTCTAAAGCGAACACTGAAGCTTTCTTT.

The J gene is TRBJ1-1, the V gene TRBV10-3, with D tentatively TRBD1 (5 bases). V was shortened by 3 bases and J by 8 bases, with 7 bases between the two germline ends. Germline CDR1 and CDR2: ENHRY and SYGVKD. This CDR3 contains 11 residues. The CDR3 nucleotides are TGTGCCATCAGTGAAACAGGCGAAGCTTTCTTT. Protein: CAISETGEAFF.